The source of this T cell receptor beta chain is a study of cytomegalovirus exposure and HLA in healthy donors. This clone was seen only once. TCRdb keeps only in-frame clones here, not all; method: immunoSEQ multiplex PCR. This table holds 190,000 or so clones, approximately 84% found once. V was clipped by 5 bases and J by 6 bases; unmatched bases: 7. CDR1 is SGHTA, CDR2 FQGNSA, per germline. The length of the CDR3 is 13 residues. The sample taken for sequencing was PBMCs. The receptor comes from a woman younger than 30 in good health and CMV-seropositive. The chain couples TRBV7-2 to TRBJ2-7; 7 bases match TRBD1. The CDR3 sequence is CASSPTGAGEQYF. The CDR3 coding sequence is TGTGCCAGCAGCCCAACAGGGGCCGGCGAGCAGTACTTC.